The present T cell receptor (beta chain) was sequenced within a study of blood T cell repertoires in COVID-19. In the original workflow: Amplification of reference gene primers was used by the study to estimate nucleated cell counts. Profiling relied on immunoSEQ multiplex PCR, and the TCRdb table lists in-frame clones only, not all of them. The V and J calls and clone size are taken from that table; D and trimming were inferred from the DNA. The data show 85,000 to 100,000 clones, with around 85% seen just once and around 18% held by the top ten. Germline V gene sequence: CDR1 MNHEY, CDR2 SMNVEV (reference sequence). The V and J ends lost 6 bases and 0 bases, in that order; junction bases with no gene match: 11. The CDR3 length is 17 residues. This clone was counted only a few times.

This TCR came from a woman aged 60-75 years with COVID-19, enrolled during active disease. This chain joins TRBV27 and TRBJ2-7; TRBD2 matches at 10 bases. Sequences were obtained from peripheral blood. As DNA, the CDR3 is TGTGCCAGCAGCCGAAGGGCCGGGACTAGCGCCTCCTACGAGCAGTACTTC. Translation: CASSRRAGTSASYEQYF.